These T cell receptor beta chains were read from a single sample in a study of control samples from healthy donors and cancer patients. Profiled with immunoSEQ multiplex PCR; TCRdb holds only in-frame clones, not every one. This table has around 230,000 clones, around 94% appearing once. The sample consisted of blood. The receptors shown here come from a man aged 45-60 years in good health. The CDR3 runs from the conserved cysteine through the conserved F or W. D genes are given only for firm matches. Not every row has a clone size; where given, it reads once, few, many or a size class.

j_gene,d_gene,v_gene,abundance,CDR3aa,CDR3nt
TRBJ1-3,.,TRBV5-1,.,CASSSYVGAGNTIYF,TGCGCCAGCAGCTCCTACGTGGGGGCTGGAAACACCATATATTTT
TRBJ1-5,.,TRBV21-1,.,CASSKAASLRIVPQHF,TGTGCCAGCAGCAAAGCGGCCAGCCTACGCATTGTGCCCCAGCATTTT
TRBJ1-1,.,TRBV5-1,.,CASSRNDRTNTEAFF,TGCGCCAGCAGCCGCAACGACAGAACAAACACTGAAGCTTTCTTT
TRBJ1-1,.,TRBV7-2,.,CASSLLQGSGTEAFF,TGTGCCAGCAGCCTCCTACAGGGAAGTGGCACTGAAGCTTTCTTT
TRBJ2-2,.,TRBV5-1,.,CASSLDSTNTGELFF,TGCGCCAGCAGCTTAGATTCAACGAACACCGGGGAGCTGTTTTTT
TRBJ2-1,.,TRBV27,.,CASTPLEGVDNEQFF,TGTGCCAGCACCCCACTAGAGGGGGTGGACAATGAGCAGTTCTTC
TRBJ2-2,.,TRBV5-1,.,CASSLGQVTGELFF,TGCGCCAGCAGCTTGGGGCAGGTGACCGGGGAGCTGTTTTTT
TRBJ1-4,.,TRBV15,.,CATSIKLRADNEKLFF,TGTGCCACCAGCATCAAACTCAGGGCGGATAATGAAAAACTGTTTTTT
TRBJ2-1,TRBD2,TRBV9,.,CASSKSGGALYNEQFF,TGTGCCAGCAGCAAAAGCGGGGGGGCCCTATACAATGAGCAGTTCTTC
TRBJ2-7,TRBD1,TRBV7-8,.,CASSRAPPGTVIKQYF,TGTGCCAGCAGCCGAGCCCCACCCGGGACAGTGATAAAGCAGTACTTC
TRBJ2-6,TRBD1,TRBV6-2/TRBV6-3,.,CASSDRGGGANVLTF,TGTGCCAGCAGTGACAGGGGCGGTGGGGCCAACGTCCTGACTTTC
TRBJ2-2,.,TRBV10-3,.,CATGTFDVGNTGELFF,TGTGCCACCGGGACCTTCGACGTCGGGAACACCGGGGAGCTGTTTTTT
TRBJ2-1,TRBD2,TRBV6-2/TRBV6-3,once,CASSFGLAGGRNEQFF,TGTGCCAGCAGTTTTGGACTAGCGGGGGGGCGTAATGAGCAGTTCTTC
TRBJ2-3,TRBD2,TRBV18,.,CASSPSGREDTQYF,TGTGCCAGCTCACCTAGCGGGCGGGAAGATACGCAGTATTTT
TRBJ2-7,.,TRBV2,.,CASSVYIYEQYF,TGTGCCAGCAGTGTATATATCTACGAGCAGTACTTC
TRBJ1-1,.,TRBV5-4,.,CASSVGLNTEAFF,TGTGCCAGCAGCGTTGGCTTGAACACTGAAGCTTTCTTT
TRBJ1-2,.,TRBV6-1,.,CASSEVWDYGYTF,TGTGCCAGCAGTGAAGTTTGGGACTATGGCTACACCTTC
TRBJ1-1,.,TRBV30,.,CALTRGVTEAFF,TGTGCCTTGACCCGTGGGGTTACTGAAGCTTTCTTT
TRBJ2-1,.,TRBV10-2,.,CASTGSSYNEQFF,TGCGCCAGTACAGGGAGCTCCTACAATGAGCAGTTCTTC
TRBJ2-5,.,TRBV5-6,.,CASSWRDGQETQYF,TGTGCCAGCAGCTGGAGGGACGGACAAGAGACCCAGTACTTC
TRBJ2-5,.,TRBV6-5,.,CASSSTLGLTQYF,TGTGCCAGCAGTTCGACCTTAGGACTGACCCAGTACTTC
TRBJ2-7,TRBD1,TRBV5-1,.,CASSPRGQGEGYEQYF,TGCGCCAGCAGCCCCCGAGGACAGGGCGAGGGCTACGAGCAGTACTTC
TRBJ1-2,.,TRBV15,once,CATSRDPGGPWNYGYTF,TGTGCCACCAGCAGAGACCCGGGGGGGCCGTGGAACTATGGCTACACCTTC
TRBJ1-2,.,TRBV18,.,CASSPELGDGYTF,TGTGCCAGCTCACCAGAGCTAGGAGACGGCTACACCTTC
TRBJ1-4,.,TRBV18,.,CASSPGLEEKLFF,TGTGCCAGCTCACCCGGCCTGGAGGAGAAACTGTTTTTT
TRBJ2-1,TRBD1,TRBV7-9,.,CASNLGGQGYNEQFF,TGTGCCAGCAACCTGGGGGGACAGGGGTACAATGAGCAGTTCTTC
TRBJ2-7,TRBD2,TRBV24-1,.,CATSDPRGGADEQYF,TGTGCCACCAGTGATCCCCGGGGGGGGGCGGACGAGCAGTACTTC
TRBJ1-1,TRBD1,TRBV7-2,.,CASSLGGTAEAFF,TGTGCCAGCAGCTTAGGCGGGACAGCTGAAGCTTTCTTT
TRBJ2-1,TRBD1,TRBV29-1,.,CSVEGQESYNEQFF,TGCAGCGTGGAGGGACAGGAGTCCTACAATGAGCAGTTCTTC
TRBJ2-5,.,TRBV5-1,.,CASSLESGSGETQYF,TGCGCCAGCAGCTTGGAGTCCGGGTCAGGGGAGACCCAGTACTTC
TRBJ2-3,TRBD2,TRBV2,.,CASSTRLAGGRGADTQYF,TGTGCCAGCAGTACCCGACTAGCGGGGGGCCGGGGTGCAGATACGCAGTATTTT
TRBJ1-1,.,TRBV6-2/TRBV6-3,.,CASSYSRGTEAFF,TGTGCCAGCAGTTACTCGCGTGGCACTGAAGCTTTCTTT
TRBJ1-3,TRBD1,TRBV4-2,.,CASSPQSTGSYGNTIYF,TGTGCCAGCAGCCCGCAATCGACAGGGAGCTATGGAAACACCATATATTTT
TRBJ2-7,.,TRBV18,few,CASSQIQAGEQYF,TGTGCCAGCTCGCAAATACAGGCGGGCGAGCAGTACTTC
TRBJ1-2,TRBD1,TRBV28,.,CASRPTGVRGYTF,TGTGCCAGCAGACCTACAGGGGTCCGTGGCTACACCTTC
TRBJ1-6,.,TRBV5-1,.,CASSLDLLEGSPLHF,TGCGCCAGCAGCTTGGATCTCCTTGAAGGTTCACCCCTCCACTTT
TRBJ1-1,TRBD1,TRBV6-5,.,CASSQTGAGTEAFF,TGTGCCAGCAGTCAGACAGGGGCGGGCACTGAAGCTTTCTTT
TRBJ2-1,.,TRBV28,.,CASSSREGLNEQFF,TGTGCCAGCAGTTCCAGAGAGGGGCTCAATGAGCAGTTCTTC
TRBJ1-4,.,TRBV10-3,.,CAIGEGIATNEKLFF,TGTGCCATCGGAGAGGGTATAGCAACTAATGAAAAACTGTTTTTT
TRBJ2-2,TRBD1,TRBV6-4,.,CASTFDRVGTGELFF,TGTGCCAGCACCTTCGACAGGGTCGGCACCGGGGAGCTGTTTTTT
TRBJ2-7,.,TRBV28,.,CASGLYYEQYF,TGTGCCAGTGGACTTTACTACGAGCAGTACTTC
TRBJ1-1,.,TRBV4-1,once,CASSQEQGGGTEAFF,TGCGCCAGCAGCCAAGAACAGGGAGGGGGCACTGAAGCTTTCTTT
TRBJ1-5,.,TRBV3-1/TRBV3-2,.,CASSQEPNQPQHF,TGTGCCAGCAGCCAAGAGCCCAATCAGCCCCAGCATTTT
TRBJ2-5,.,TRBV11-3,.,CASSLRDPGTQYF,TGTGCCAGCAGCTTACGGGATCCGGGGACCCAGTACTTC
TRBJ1-1,.,TRBV30,.,CAWRAANTEAFF,TGTGCCTGGAGGGCCGCGAACACTGAAGCTTTCTTT
TRBJ2-1,TRBD2,TRBV3-1/TRBV3-2,.,CASSLRLAGDNEQFF,TGTGCCAGCAGCCTGAGACTAGCGGGGGACAATGAGCAGTTCTTC
TRBJ2-2,.,TRBV5-1,.,CASPFQGQPPPSNTGELFF,TGCGCCAGCCCCTTCCAGGGTCAACCCCCGCCATCGAACACCGGGGAGCTGTTTTTT
TRBJ2-3,.,TRBV19,once,CASSIYYGGGTDTQYF,TGTGCCAGTAGTATCTACTACGGTGGGGGCACAGATACGCAGTATTTT
TRBJ2-2,.,TRBV2,.,CASSTWRGTGELFF,TGTGCCAGCAGTACCTGGCGGGGAACCGGGGAGCTGTTTTTT
TRBJ1-4,.,TRBV7-9,.,CASSLFPVSTYEKLFF,TGTGCCAGCAGCTTATTCCCGGTTTCCACTTATGAAAAACTGTTTTTT
TRBJ1-1,.,TRBV15,.,CATSRAARGTEAFF,TGTGCCACCAGCAGAGCGGCAAGGGGCACTGAAGCTTTCTTT